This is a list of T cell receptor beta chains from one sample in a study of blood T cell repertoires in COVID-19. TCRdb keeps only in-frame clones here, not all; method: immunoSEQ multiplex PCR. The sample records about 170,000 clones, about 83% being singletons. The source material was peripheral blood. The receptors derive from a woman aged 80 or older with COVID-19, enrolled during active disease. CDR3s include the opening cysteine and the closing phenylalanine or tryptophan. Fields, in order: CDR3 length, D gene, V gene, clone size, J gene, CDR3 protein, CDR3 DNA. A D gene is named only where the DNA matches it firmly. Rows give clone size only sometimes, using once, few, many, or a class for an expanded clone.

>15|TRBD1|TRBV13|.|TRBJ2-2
CASSLAGGNTGELFF
TGTGCCAGCAGCTTAGCAGGGGGTAACACCGGGGAGCTGTTTTTT
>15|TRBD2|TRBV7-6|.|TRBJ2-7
CASSLGAGGGGEQYF
TGTGCCAGCAGCTTAGGAGCGGGGGGCGGTGGTGAGCAGTACTTC
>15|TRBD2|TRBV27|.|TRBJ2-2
CASSFRGRNTGELFF
TGTGCCAGCAGTTTTCGCGGGAGGAACACCGGGGAGCTGTTTTTT
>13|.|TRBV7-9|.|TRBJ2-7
CASSFQGFDEQYF
TGTGCCAGCAGCTTTCAGGGATTCGACGAGCAGTACTTC
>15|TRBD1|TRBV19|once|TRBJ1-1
CASTRTGGWDTEAFF
TGTGCCAGTACCAGGACAGGGGGCTGGGACACTGAAGCTTTCTTT
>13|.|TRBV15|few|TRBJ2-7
CATSMNRAYEQYF
TGTGCCACCAGCATGAACAGGGCCTACGAGCAGTACTTC
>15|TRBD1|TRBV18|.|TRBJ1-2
CASSPQTGGIYGYTF
TGTGCCAGCTCACCACAGACAGGGGGCATCTATGGCTACACCTTC
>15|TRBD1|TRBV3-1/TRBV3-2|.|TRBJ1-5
CASSQLQGANQPQHF
TGTGCCAGCAGCCAATTACAGGGGGCCAATCAGCCCCAGCATTTT
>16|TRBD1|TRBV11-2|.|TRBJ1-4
CASSFGTGPTNEKLFF
TGTGCCAGCAGCTTTGGGACAGGGCCAACTAATGAAAAACTGTTTTTT
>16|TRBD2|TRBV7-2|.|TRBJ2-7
CASSLVAGGASYEQYF
TGTGCCAGCAGCTTAGTTGCCGGGGGGGCCTCCTACGAGCAGTACTTC
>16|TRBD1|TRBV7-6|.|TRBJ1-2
CASSLRGTGGYYGYTF
TGTGCCAGCAGCTTAAGAGGGACAGGGGGGTACTATGGCTACACCTTC
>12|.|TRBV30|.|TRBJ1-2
CAWSVVQVGYTF
TGTGCCTGGAGTGTGGTTCAGGTCGGCTACACCTTC
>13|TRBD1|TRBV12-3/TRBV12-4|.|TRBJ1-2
CASSRTGPYGYTF
TGTGCCAGCAGCAGGACAGGGCCATATGGCTACACCTTC
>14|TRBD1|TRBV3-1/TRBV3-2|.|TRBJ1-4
CASSPRDSNEKLFF
TGTGCCAGCAGCCCCAGGGACAGTAATGAAAAACTGTTTTTT
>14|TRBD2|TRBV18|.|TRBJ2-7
CASSLGTSPYEQYF
TGTGCCAGCTCACTCGGGACTAGCCCCTACGAGCAGTACTTC
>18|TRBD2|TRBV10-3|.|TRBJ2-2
CAISEVASGRTVTGELFF
TGTGCCATCAGTGAGGTTGCTAGCGGGAGGACGGTAACCGGGGAGCTGTTTTTT
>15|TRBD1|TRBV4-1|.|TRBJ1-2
CASSLPGQGNYGYTF
TGCGCCAGCAGCCTCCCGGGACAGGGGAACTATGGCTACACCTTC
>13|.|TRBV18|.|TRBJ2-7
CASSPPSAYEQYF
TGTGCCAGCTCACCCCCCTCAGCCTACGAGCAGTACTTC
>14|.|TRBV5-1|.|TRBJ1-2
CASSLGYRVDGYTF
TGCGCCAGCAGCTTGGGATACAGGGTGGATGGCTACACCTTC
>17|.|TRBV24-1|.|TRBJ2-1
CATSDGSPPSSYNEQFF
TGTGCCACCAGTGATGGGAGCCCCCCGAGCTCCTACAATGAGCAGTTCTTC
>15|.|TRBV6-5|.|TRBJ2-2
CASTTGNANTGELFF
TGTGCCAGCACCACAGGGAACGCGAACACCGGGGAGCTGTTTTTT
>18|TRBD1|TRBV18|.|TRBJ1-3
CASSPRGRLTYSGNTIYF
TGTGCCAGCTCACCTAGGGGGCGCCTCACCTACTCTGGAAACACCATATATTTT
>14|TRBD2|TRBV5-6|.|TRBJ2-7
CASSNLAGGDEQYF
TGTGCCAGCAGCAATTTAGCGGGGGGCGACGAGCAGTACTTC
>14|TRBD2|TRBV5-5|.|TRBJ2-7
CASSFPAGDGEQYF
TGTGCCAGCAGCTTTCCAGCGGGAGATGGGGAGCAGTACTTC
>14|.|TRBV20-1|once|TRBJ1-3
CSASRRGNGNTIYF
TGCAGTGCTAGTCGTCGCGGGAATGGAAACACCATATATTTT
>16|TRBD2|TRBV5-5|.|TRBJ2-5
CASSWRLAGDKETQYF
TGTGCCAGCAGCTGGCGACTAGCGGGGGATAAAGAGACCCAGTACTTC
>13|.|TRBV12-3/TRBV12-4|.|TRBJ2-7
CASSTQENYEQYF
TGTGCCAGCAGTACGCAGGAAAACTACGAGCAGTACTTC
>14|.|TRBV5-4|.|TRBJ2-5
CASSLAGGVETQYF
TGTGCCAGCAGCTTGGCAGGCGGGGTGGAGACCCAGTACTTC
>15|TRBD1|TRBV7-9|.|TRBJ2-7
CASSSGQAISYEQYF
TGTGCCAGCAGCTCGGGACAGGCGATCTCCTACGAGCAGTACTTC
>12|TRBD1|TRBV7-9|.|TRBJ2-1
CASSSQGREQFF
TGTGCCAGCAGCTCACAGGGGCGTGAGCAGTTCTTC
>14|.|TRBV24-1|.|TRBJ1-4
CATSEEGFNEKLFF
TGTGCCACCAGTGAGGAGGGGTTTAATGAAAAACTGTTTTTT
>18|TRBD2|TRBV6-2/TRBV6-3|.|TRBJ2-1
CASSYPMGLALIYNEQFF
TGTGCCAGCAGTTACCCTATGGGACTAGCGTTGATCTACAATGAGCAGTTCTTC
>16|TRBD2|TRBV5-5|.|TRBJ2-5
CASSLALSGGPETQYF
TGTGCCAGCAGCTTGGCCCTTAGCGGGGGGCCGGAGACCCAGTACTTC
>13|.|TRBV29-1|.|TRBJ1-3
CSVGRAAGNTIYF
TGCAGCGTTGGCAGGGCGGCTGGAAACACCATATATTTT
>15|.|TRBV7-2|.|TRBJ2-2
CASSLNRFYTGELFF
TGTGCCAGCAGCCTGAACAGGTTCTACACCGGGGAGCTGTTTTTT
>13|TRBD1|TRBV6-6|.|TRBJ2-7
CASRTGGSYEQYF
TGTGCCAGCCGAACAGGGGGCAGCTACGAGCAGTACTTC
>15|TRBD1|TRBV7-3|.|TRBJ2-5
CASSLGTGGAETQYF
TGTGCCAGCAGCTTAGGGACAGGGGGCGCAGAGACCCAGTACTTC
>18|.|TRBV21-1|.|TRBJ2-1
CASSETGTGGTGSDEQFF
TGTGCCAGCAGCGAAACCGGGACAGGGGGAACGGGGTCCGATGAGCAGTTCTTC
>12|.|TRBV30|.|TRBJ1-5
CAWSGGGQPQHF
TGTGCCTGGAGTGGAGGCGGTCAGCCCCAGCATTTT
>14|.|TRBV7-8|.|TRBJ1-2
CASSSTLGLYGYTF
TGTGCCAGCAGCTCTACTTTGGGACTATATGGCTACACCTTC
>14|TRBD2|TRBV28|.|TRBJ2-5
CACATSGRDQTQYF
TGTGCCTGCGCTACTAGCGGGAGGGACCAGACCCAGTACTTC
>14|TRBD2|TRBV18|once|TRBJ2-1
CASSPTSGDNEQFF
TGTGCCAGCTCACCGACTAGCGGGGACAATGAGCAGTTCTTC
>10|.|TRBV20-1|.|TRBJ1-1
CSARAAEAFF
TGCAGTGCTAGAGCGGCTGAAGCTTTCTTT
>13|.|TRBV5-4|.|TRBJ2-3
CASSRTVTDTQYF
TGTGCCAGCAGCCGGACAGTCACAGATACGCAGTATTTT
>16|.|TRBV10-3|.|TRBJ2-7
CAISGKLAGYTYEQYF
TGTGCCATCAGTGGAAAGTTGGCGGGCTATACGTACGAGCAGTACTTC
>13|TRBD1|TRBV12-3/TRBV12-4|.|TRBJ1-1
CASSIRQGSEAFF
TGTGCCAGCAGTATCCGACAGGGGTCTGAAGCTTTCTTT
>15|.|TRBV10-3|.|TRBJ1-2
CAISESTESGYGYTF
TGTGCCATCAGTGAGTCTACGGAGAGTGGGTATGGCTACACCTTC
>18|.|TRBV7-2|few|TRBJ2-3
CASSSNAVAATSTDTQYF
TGTGCCAGCAGCTCGAACGCTGTAGCGGCCACTAGCACAGATACGCAGTATTTT
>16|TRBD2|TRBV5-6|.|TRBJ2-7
CASSYRLAGISYEQYF
TGTGCCAGCAGCTACAGACTAGCGGGGATTTCCTACGAGCAGTACTTC
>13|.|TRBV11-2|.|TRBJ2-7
CASSLEPGREQYF
TGTGCCAGCAGCTTAGAACCAGGGCGCGAGCAGTACTTC
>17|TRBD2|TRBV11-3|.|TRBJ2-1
CASSLGRTSGGIGEQFF
TGTGCCAGCAGCTTAGGGCGGACTAGCGGGGGGATCGGTGAGCAGTTCTTC
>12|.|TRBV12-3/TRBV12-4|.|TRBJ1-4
CASRPLGEKLFF
TGTGCCAGCAGACCGCTCGGTGAAAAACTGTTTTTT
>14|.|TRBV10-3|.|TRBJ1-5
CAISDRVWDQPQHF
TGTGCCATCAGTGACAGGGTTTGGGATCAGCCCCAGCATTTT
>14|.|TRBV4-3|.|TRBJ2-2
CASSQDLATGELFF
TGCGCCAGCAGCCAAGATCTAGCAACCGGGGAGCTGTTTTTT
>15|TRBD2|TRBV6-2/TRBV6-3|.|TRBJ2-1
CASSYSGGGYNEQFF
TGTGCCAGCAGTTATAGCGGGGGGGGGTACAATGAGCAGTTCTTC